This T cell receptor beta chain was profiled in a study of T cell repertoires in cytomegalovirus infection. Study at large: CMV infection and matching HLA type were both indicated by public TCR beta signatures. Overall study results and limits: Individuals carrying CMV plus the relevant HLA were identified by cumulative frequency of public TCR beta families. Clonotype analysis showed dominance of the ex vivo response by HLA-C-restricted CMV-specific TCR beta clonotypes.

This clonotype occurred many times. Its specificity is unknown. This CDR3 has 15 residues. Germline CDR1 is MDHEN and CDR2 is SYDVKM. The V segment lost 1 base and the J segment 5 bases; nucleotides outside the gene matches: 6. One entry per CDR3 protein results from TCRdb running MiXCR on the reads. The sample includes around 280,000 distinct CDR3 sequences, roughly an eighth of them seen just once. The chain couples TRBV28 to TRBJ2-5, with TRBD2 identical over 8 bases. Source material: PBMCs. This sequence was found in a human donor in good health (CMV status not recorded). Some clones in this sample may be carry-over from other donors' samples. For the CDR3, the DNA is TGTGCCAGCAGTTTATTGGCGGGAGGAGGGGAGACCCAGTACTTC. It specifies CASSLLAGGGETQYF.